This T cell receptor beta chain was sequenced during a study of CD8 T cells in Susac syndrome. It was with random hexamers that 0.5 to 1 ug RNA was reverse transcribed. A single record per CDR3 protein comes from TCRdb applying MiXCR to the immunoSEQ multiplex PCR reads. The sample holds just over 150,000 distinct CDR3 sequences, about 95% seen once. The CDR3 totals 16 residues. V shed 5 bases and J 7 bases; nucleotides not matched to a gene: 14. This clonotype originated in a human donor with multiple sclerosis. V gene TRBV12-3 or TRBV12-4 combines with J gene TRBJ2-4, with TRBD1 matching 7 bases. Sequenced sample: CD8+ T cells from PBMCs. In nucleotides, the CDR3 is TGTGCCAGCAGTCTCTCCTCAGGGGGTCTTTGGAACATTCAGTACTTC. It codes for CASSLSSGGLWNIQYF.